Following are 18 T cell receptor beta chains from one sample sequenced in a study of blood T cell repertoires in COVID-19. Only in-frame clones appear in the TCRdb table, and some are missing; sequencing was by immunoSEQ multiplex PCR. The table lists about 58,000 clones, about 88% of them singletons. Sequenced sample: peripheral blood. Receptors originate from a woman between 65 and 79 years old with active COVID-19.

The rearrangement links TRBV30 to TRBJ1-1, with 10 bases lining up with TRBD1. Germline V gene sequence: CDR1 GTSNPN, CDR2 SVGIG (reference sequence). Trimming took 4 bases from V and 5 from J; bases not matched to a gene: 7. CDR3 length equals 14 residues. Here the CDR3 DNA reads TGTGCCTGGACTCGGGACAGGGGAAGGACTGAAGCTTTCTTT. This codes for CAWTRDRGRTEAFF.

The rearrangement links TRBV28 to TRBJ2-1; TRBD2 matches 9 bases. The CDR3 has 15 residues. Looked up from germline, CDR1 is MDHEN and CDR2 is SYDVKM. The junction had 3 bases not matched to a gene; V was cut back by 2 bases and J by 4 bases. The CDR3 DNA is TGTGCCAGCAGTTTAATCGCGGGAGGGTACAATGAGCAGTTCTTC. It is translated as CASSLIAGGYNEQFF.

The CDR3 sequence: CASSLGGLAGVNEQYF. The CDR3 DNA follows: TGTGCCAGCAGCTTGGGGGGACTAGCGGGAGTGAACGAGCAGTACTTC. The chain carries TRBV5-4 and TRBJ2-7; 14 bases align to TRBD2. Germline V gene data show CDR1 as SGHNT and CDR2 as YYREEE (reference sequence). The ends lost 0 bases at V and 5 bases at J; junction bases unmatched: 4. This CDR3 comprises 16 residues.

V is TRBV4-2 and J is TRBJ1-2; 9 nucleotides line up with TRBD1. CDR1 is LGHNA, CDR2 YNFKEQ, per germline. V lost 4 bases to trimming and J lost 6 bases; unmatched junction nucleotides: 6. CDR3 size: 14 residues. The chain's CDR3 is CASSPGTGKDGYTF. CDR3 coding DNA: TGTGCCAGCAGCCCCGGGACAGGGAAGGATGGCTACACCTTC.

This clone was found a few times. The gene calls are TRBV21-1 and TRBJ2-3; the table names TRBD2, a call not compared with the DNA. TRBV21-1 is a documented pseudogene. The CDR3 consists of 15 residues. CDR3 sequence: CASSKRTRVIDTQYF. CDR3 bases: TGTGCCAGCAGCAAACGTACGAGGGTAATAGATACGCAGTATTTT.

This chain uses TRBV6-2 or TRBV6-3 with TRBJ2-7, with D possibly matching TRBD1 (6 bases). The CDR3 loop spans 16 amino acids. Trimming left V 0 bases short and J 0 bases short, with 12 bases between. CDR1 and CDR2 (germline): MNHEY, SVGEGT. The CDR3 DNA reads TGTGCCAGCAGTTACTCGATACAGGGACCCTCCTACGAGCAGTACTTC. It encodes CASSYSIQGPSYEQYF.

This clone was detected only once. One junction end does not reproduce the germline sequence, and a read error may be involved. This rearrangement joins TRBV7-8 to TRBJ2-1, with a tentative D call TRBD2 (6 bases). The CDR3 extends over 13 amino acids. The germline CDR1 and CDR2 sequences are SGHVS and FQNEAQ. CDR3 sequence (DNA): TGTGCCAGCACCCGGGACTCCGACAATGAGCAGTTCTTC. It specifies CASTRDSDNEQFF.

The rearrangement joins TRBV19 to TRBJ2-7, with D possibly TRBD1 on 6 matching bases. CDR1 is LNHDA and CDR2 is SQIVND in the germline V gene (reference sequence). This CDR3 contains 15 residues. V shed 5 bases and J shed 5 bases, with 19 bases lying between them. The CDR3 DNA reads as TGTGCCAGTAGTCCCCGGAGAGGGGGTCCCCACGAGCAGTACTTC. Encoded protein: CASSPRRGGPHEQYF.

The chain couples TRBV28 to TRBJ1-4; D is unclear. The V gene lost 3 bases and the J gene lost 0 bases, with 11 bases spanning the gap. CDR1 is MDHEN, CDR2 SYDVKM, per germline. The CDR3 extends over 16 amino acids. The CDR3, as DNA: TGTGCCAGCAGTTTTCCGGGGATAACAACTAATGAAAAACTGTTTTTT. This translates into CASSFPGITTNEKLFF. Full variable domain (outside the CDR3, taken from reference TRBV28 and TRBJ1-4): DVKVTQSSRYLVKRTGEKVFLECVQDMDHENMFWYRQDPGLGLRLIYFSYDVKMKEKGDIPEGYSVSREKKERFSLILESASTNQTSMYLCASSFPGITTNEKLFFGSGTQLSVL.

The chain links TRBV5-6 to TRBJ2-1, with 10 bases identical to TRBD1. Germline V gives CDR1 SGHDT, CDR2 YYEEEE. There are 15 residues in the CDR3. V gave up 4 bases and J gave up 8 bases; unmatched junction bases: 9. CDR3 in amino acids: CASSNRDRGSDEQFF. DNA of the CDR3: TGTGCCAGCAGCAACCGGGACAGGGGTTCCGATGAGCAGTTCTTC.

The chain links TRBV2 to TRBJ1-4, with no clear D. The CDR3 totals 14 residues. The germline V gene has CDR1 SNHLY and CDR2 FYNNEI. Trimming cost V 5 bases and J 8 bases, with 15 bases left between them. CDR3 amino acids: CASSRGGEGEKLFF. CDR3 in DNA: TGTGCCAGCAGTCGGGGAGGCGAAGGAGAAAAACTGTTTTTT.

The chain combines TRBV28 with TRBJ1-1; 12 bases line up with TRBD1. With V trimmed by 2 bases and J by 4 bases, 11 bases remained unmatched. This CDR3 is 18 amino acids long. Germline V gene data show CDR1 as MDHEN and CDR2 as SYDVKM. The CDR3 is CASSLRTGTGGGSTEAFF. The CDR3 nucleotides are TGTGCCAGCAGTTTAAGAACCGGGACAGGGGGCGGGAGCACTGAAGCTTTCTTT. Full variable domain (outside the CDR3, taken from reference TRBV28 and TRBJ1-1): DVKVTQSSRYLVKRTGEKVFLECVQDMDHENMFWYRQDPGLGLRLIYFSYDVKMKEKGDIPEGYSVSREKKERFSLILESASTNQTSMYLCASSLRTGTGGGSTEAFFGQGTRLTVV.

This sequence joins TRBV7-8 and TRBJ2-7, with a weak D call TRBD2 (5 bases). The length of the CDR3 is 12 residues. Germline V gene data show CDR1 as SGHVS and CDR2 as FQNEAQ. The ends were cut back, 2 bases at V and 11 bases at J, with 13 bases in the middle. CDR3 region: CASSLSGWVEYF. In DNA form, the CDR3 reads TGTGCCAGCAGCTTATCGGGGTGGGTAGAGTACTTC.

The J gene is TRBJ2-5, the V gene TRBV13, with D perhaps TRBD1 (6 bases). CDR1 and CDR2 from the germline V gene are PRHDT and FYEKMQ (reference sequence). This CDR3 comprises 12 residues. Trimming took off 1 base at V and 9 bases at J, with 9 bases between the two ends. CDR3 protein: CASSLVGGAQYF. As DNA, the CDR3 is TGTGCCAGCAGCTTAGTAGGGGGAGCCCAGTACTTC.

V gene TRBV7-3 combines with J gene TRBJ1-2; TRBD1 agrees at 7 bases. The CDR3 is made up of 14 amino acids. Trimming took 5 bases from V and 0 from J; bases not matched to a gene: 3. Germline-derived CDR1 and CDR2 are SGHTA and FQGTGA. The CDR3 DNA follows: TGTGCCAGCAGCCGTGGACAGGCTAACTATGGCTACACCTTC. It specifies CASSRGQANYGYTF. Full variable domain (missing parts from reference TRBV7-3 and TRBJ1-2): GAGVSQTPSNKVTEKGKYVELRCDPISGHTALYWYRQSLGQGPEFLIYFQGTGAADDSGLPNDRFFAVRPEGSVSTLKIQRTERGDSAVYLCASSRGQANYGYTFGSGTRLTVV.

The chain links TRBV29-1 to TRBJ2-5, with 7 positions matching TRBD2. Germline lookup yields CDR1 SQVTM and CDR2 ANQGSEA. The J segment lost 5 bases and the V segment lost 4 bases, leaving 7 bases of the junction unmatched. CDR3 length: 13 amino acids. CDR3 in amino acids: CSVVWRGGETQYF. The CDR3 nucleotides read TGCAGCGTTGTTTGGCGGGGAGGGGAGACCCAGTACTTC.

This chain joins TRBV6-1 and TRBJ2-4; possible D gene TRBD2, 5 bases. Germline loops: CDR1 MNHNS, CDR2 SASEGT. V lost 2 bases and J lost 0, with 11 bases in between. This CDR3 has 16 residues. CDR3 nucleotides: TGTGCCAGCAGTGAACCGGGAACTATAGCCAAAAACATTCAGTACTTC. This codes for CASSEPGTIAKNIQYF.

V gene TRBV7-3 combines with J gene TRBJ2-7, with D possibly being TRBD1 (5 bases). This CDR3 has 14 residues. Germline values: CDR1 SGHTA, CDR2 FQGTGA. V lost 1 base and J 4 bases, leaving 11 bases between the germline ends. CDR3: CASSLRAGIYEQYF. The CDR3 DNA reads TGTGCCAGCAGCTTAAGAGCAGGGATTTACGAGCAGTACTTC.